This TCR beta chain was recovered during a study of tissue T cells after allogeneic stem cell transplantation. Study background: Smaller viable blood or marrow samples skipped sorting for direct DNA extraction. Points from the study as a whole: Motif-based clustering found tissue-specific repertoire signatures shared across patients, though few clones were shared. Only a limited share of tissue TCRs appeared in blood or spleen.

Assay: immunoSEQ multiplex PCR; the TCRdb copy retains only in-frame clones and omits some. The profile covers roughly 30,000 clones, with approximately 85% appearing a single time and more than 3% taken by the ten largest. Points on this clone: Its target is unknown.

The sample was blood, taken before transplantation. The source of this sequence is a woman aged 18 to 49 who later had graft-versus-host disease after an allogeneic stem cell transplant.

CDR3 protein: CASSELAGTSYEQYF. The CDR3 nucleotides read TGTGCCAGCAGTGAACTAGCGGGGACCTCCTACGAGCAGTACTTC. This rearrangement joins TRBV6-1 to TRBJ2-7; 9 bases map to TRBD2. Germline V lookup: CDR1 MNHNS, CDR2 SASEGT. V was clipped by 2 bases and J by 0 bases; unmatched bases: 2. The CDR3 is 15 amino acids.